Listed here are 21 T cell receptor beta chains from one sample, sequenced in a study of memory CD4+ T cells and cytomegalovirus serostatus. The sort gate was single viable CD3+CD4+CD8-CD45RO+ cells for memory CD4+ T cells. The repertoire was sequenced with immunoSEQ multiplex PCR; TCRdb's copy has only in-frame clones and lacks some. The table includes around 40,000 clones, nearly 80% detected once. The sample taken for sequencing was memory CD4+ T cells from blood. The receptors come from an adult in good health and CMV-seronegative.

This clone has only a few counts. This chain links TRBV27 with TRBJ1-6; D is possibly TRBD1 (5 bases). The CDR3 has 16 amino acids. The V end lost 2 bases, the J end lost 0 bases, and 8 bases lay between the germline ends. The germline gives CDR1 MNHEY, CDR2 SMNVEV (reference sequence). In DNA form, the CDR3 reads TGTGCCAGCAGTTTAGGGGGGAGCTCCTATAATTCACCCCTCCACTTT. Translation gives CASSLGGSSYNSPLHF.

The chain couples TRBV7-9 to TRBJ2-7; possibly TRBD2 for D (6 bases). V was clipped by 8 bases and J by 6 bases, with 17 bases between them. CDR3 size: 13 residues. Per germline, CDR1 SEHNR and CDR2 FQNEAQ (reference sequence). The DNA of the CDR3 is TGTGCCAGCTGCTCACGGGAGACCAGCGAGCAGTACTTC. The encoded protein is CASCSRETSEQYF.

The chain joins TRBV18 to TRBJ2-5; no reliable D call. The CDR3 covers 13 residues. Trimming cost V 4 bases and J 2 bases, with 8 bases left between them. Germline V gene lookup returns CDR1 KGHSH and CDR2 LQKENI. CDR3 nucleotide sequence: TGTGCCAGCTCACTAACGCGGCAAGAGACCCAGTACTTC. Protein product: CASSLTRQETQYF.

J is TRBJ1-2 and V is TRBV30, with TRBD1 identical over 9 bases. CDR1 GTSNPN and CDR2 SVGIG come from the germline V gene (reference sequence). This CDR3 has 16 residues. Germline trimming cut 3 bases from V and 8 bases from J; bases unmatched to any gene: 16. CDR3 in amino acids: CAWSPTKTGGRGGYTF. DNA for the CDR3: TGTGCCTGGAGCCCTACCAAGACAGGGGGAAGGGGGGGCTACACCTTC.

CDR3 sequence (DNA): TGTGCCAGCAGCTTTGGGGATGCTACCCAGTACTTC. Encoded protein: CASSFGDATQYF. V gene TRBV13 combines with J gene TRBJ2-5; D call uncertain. Germline CDR1 and CDR2: PRHDT and FYEKMQ (reference sequence). The V and J ends lost 3 bases and 8 bases respectively, with 10 bases between them. This CDR3 region has 12 residues.

The chain carries TRBV27 and TRBJ2-2; D ambiguous. The CDR3 spans 17 residues. Germline CDR1 reads MNHEY; CDR2 reads SMNVEV (reference sequence). V was cut by 2 bases and J by 7 bases, with 20 bases left in between. The CDR3: CASSLQATSRAGGELFF. The DNA of the CDR3 is TGTGCCAGCAGTTTACAGGCCACCTCAAGGGCCGGCGGGGAGCTGTTTTTT.

The DNA of the CDR3 is TGTGCCAGCAGCTCGGGGACTAGCGGGGGTTACAATGAGCAGTTCTTC. Amino acid sequence: CASSSGTSGGYNEQFF. The chain uses TRBV7-2 and TRBJ2-1; 14 nucleotides agree with TRBD2. This CDR3 is built from 16 residues. The V segment lost 4 bases and the J segment 4 bases; nucleotides outside the gene matches: 3. Germline-derived CDR1 and CDR2 are SGHTA and FQGNSA.

The rearrangement joins TRBV5-4 to TRBJ1-5; TRBD1 is a possible D gene (6 bases). With 2 bases removed from V and 4 bases from J, the gap between germline ends came to 10 bases. CDR1 and CDR2 (germline): SGHNT, YYREEE (reference sequence). This CDR3 contains 14 residues. The chain's CDR3 is CASSFGGHNQPQHF. The CDR3 DNA reads TGTGCCAGCAGCTTTGGGGGGCATAATCAGCCCCAGCATTTT.

This clone was observed a single time. The V and J genes are TRBV4-1 and TRBJ2-1; D is perhaps TRBD2 (7 bases). Trimming removed 2 bases from V and 0 bases from J, with 26 bases in between. This CDR3 is 21 amino acids long. Germline CDR1 and CDR2: MGHRA and YSYEKL. The CDR3 sequence is CASSQKKGGTQGLYSYNEQFF. The CDR3 coding sequence is TGCGCCAGCAGCCAAAAAAAGGGGGGGACTCAAGGGTTGTACTCCTACAATGAGCAGTTCTTC.

The chain is built from TRBV19 and TRBJ1-2; 9 nucleotides match TRBD1. Germline lookup yields CDR1 LNHDA and CDR2 SQIVND (reference sequence). This CDR3 has 15 residues. Trimming removed 6 bases from V and 5 bases from J; junction bases left unmatched: 10. The DNA of the CDR3 is TGTGCCAGTAGACCGGAGGGACAGGGCCAATATGGCTACACCTTC. This encodes CASRPEGQGQYGYTF.

This chain connects TRBV30 to TRBJ1-2; a possible D gene is TRBD1 (5 bases). V lost 3 bases and J 9 bases, leaving 20 bases between the germline ends. The CDR3 consists of 14 residues. Germline V lookup: CDR1 GTSNPN, CDR2 SVGIG (reference sequence). In nucleotides, the CDR3 is TGTGCCTGGAGGGCCCAGGGTGGGGATCATCGCTACACCTTC. This gives the protein CAWRAQGGDHRYTF.

The V call is TRBV7-9, the J call TRBJ2-7, with D uncertain. This CDR3 has 13 residues. Trimming removed 1 base at V and 6 bases at J, with 10 bases between. Per the germline V gene, CDR1 is SEHNR and CDR2 is FQNEAQ (reference sequence). The CDR3 reads CASSLGLAGEQYF. The DNA for the CDR3 is TGTGCCAGCAGCTTAGGATTGGCCGGCGAGCAGTACTTC.

This clone was observed once. The gene calls are TRBV14 and TRBJ1-5, with D possibly being TRBD1 (5 bases). Germline CDR1 reads SGHDN; CDR2 reads FVKESK. Trimming cost V 3 bases and J 7 bases, with 10 bases left between them. The CDR3 is made up of 13 amino acids. The CDR3 region is CASSQSRDQPQHF. The CDR3 nucleotides read TGTGCCAGCAGCCAGTCGAGGGACCAGCCCCAGCATTTT.

This chain links TRBV11-2 with TRBJ2-2; D not resolved. Deletions cut 3 bases from V and 1 base from J, with 9 bases between. Per germline, CDR1 SGHAT and CDR2 FQNNGV. The CDR3 has 15 amino acids. The CDR3 DNA reads TGTGCCAGCAGCTTTGGACGGCTGAACACCGGGGAGCTGTTTTTT. Translated, it gives CASSFGRLNTGELFF.

J is TRBJ2-7 and V is TRBV6-5, with TRBD1 identical over 8 bases. This CDR3 is built from 16 residues. Unmatched junction bases numbered 7, after V lost 0 bases and J lost 3 bases. CDR1 and CDR2 (germline): MNHEY, SVGAGI. The DNA for the CDR3 is TGTGCCAGCAGTTACTCGCAAGTCGGACAGGGCTACGAGCAGTACTTC. Translated: CASSYSQVGQGYEQYF.

CDR3 sequence (DNA): TGTGCCAGCAGCCATGCAGGTGGGGATTTTAATTCACCCCTCCACTTT. This translates into CASSHAGGDFNSPLHF. The chain has TRBV4-2 and TRBJ1-6; no clear D gene. The V and J ends lost 3 bases and 6 bases respectively, with 15 bases between them. Germline V gene sequence: CDR1 LGHNA, CDR2 YNFKEQ. This CDR3 is 16 amino acids long.

The rearrangement joins TRBV2 to TRBJ2-7, with no clear D. The ends were cut back, 8 bases at V and 0 bases at J, with 20 bases in the middle. The CDR3 length is 16 residues. Per germline, CDR1 SNHLY and CDR2 FYNNEI. CDR3: CASLKTPDLYSYEQYF. The CDR3 DNA follows: TGTGCCAGCCTCAAAACTCCAGACTTATACTCCTACGAGCAGTACTTC.

This clone was counted a single time. The chain carries TRBV5-1 and TRBJ1-1, with D perhaps matching TRBD1 (5 bases). Germline assignment: CDR1 SGHRS and CDR2 YFSETQ. V was shortened by 4 bases and J by 5 bases, with 15 bases between the two germline ends. This CDR3 is built from 14 residues. CDR3 nucleotides: TGCGCCAGCAGCCCCAGGGAGGGTGAGACTGAAGCTTTCTTT. Residues: CASSPREGETEAFF.

This rearrangement joins TRBV5-4 to TRBJ2-3, with D tentatively TRBD2 (6 bases). The V gene's germline CDR1 is SGHNT and CDR2 YYREEE (reference sequence). The CDR3 extends over 16 amino acids. V shed 0 bases and J shed 0 bases, with 11 bases lying between them. CDR3 DNA: TGTGCCAGCAGCTTGGACGTGGGACTGAGCACAGATACGCAGTATTTT. This sequence encodes CASSLDVGLSTDTQYF.

This chain connects TRBV5-1 to TRBJ1-4, with 8 positions matching TRBD1. The germline CDR1 and CDR2 sequences are SGHRS and YFSETQ. Trimming took 4 bases from V and 2 from J; bases not matched to a gene: 7. The CDR3 is 16 amino acids. This CDR3 reads CASSRGGQVTNEKLFF. The CDR3 DNA is TGCGCCAGCAGCCGGGGGGGACAGGTTACTAATGAAAAACTGTTTTTT.

The V call is TRBV4-2, the J call TRBJ1-4; 10 bases map to TRBD1. This CDR3 is 19 amino acids long. Trimming removed 0 bases from V and 4 bases from J; junction bases left unmatched: 11. CDR1 and CDR2 from the germline V gene are LGHNA and YNFKEQ. CDR3 in DNA: TGTGCCAGCAGCCAAGAGAGGACAGGGGGAGGGGGTTATAATGAAAAACTGTTTTTT. As protein: CASSQERTGGGGYNEKLFF.